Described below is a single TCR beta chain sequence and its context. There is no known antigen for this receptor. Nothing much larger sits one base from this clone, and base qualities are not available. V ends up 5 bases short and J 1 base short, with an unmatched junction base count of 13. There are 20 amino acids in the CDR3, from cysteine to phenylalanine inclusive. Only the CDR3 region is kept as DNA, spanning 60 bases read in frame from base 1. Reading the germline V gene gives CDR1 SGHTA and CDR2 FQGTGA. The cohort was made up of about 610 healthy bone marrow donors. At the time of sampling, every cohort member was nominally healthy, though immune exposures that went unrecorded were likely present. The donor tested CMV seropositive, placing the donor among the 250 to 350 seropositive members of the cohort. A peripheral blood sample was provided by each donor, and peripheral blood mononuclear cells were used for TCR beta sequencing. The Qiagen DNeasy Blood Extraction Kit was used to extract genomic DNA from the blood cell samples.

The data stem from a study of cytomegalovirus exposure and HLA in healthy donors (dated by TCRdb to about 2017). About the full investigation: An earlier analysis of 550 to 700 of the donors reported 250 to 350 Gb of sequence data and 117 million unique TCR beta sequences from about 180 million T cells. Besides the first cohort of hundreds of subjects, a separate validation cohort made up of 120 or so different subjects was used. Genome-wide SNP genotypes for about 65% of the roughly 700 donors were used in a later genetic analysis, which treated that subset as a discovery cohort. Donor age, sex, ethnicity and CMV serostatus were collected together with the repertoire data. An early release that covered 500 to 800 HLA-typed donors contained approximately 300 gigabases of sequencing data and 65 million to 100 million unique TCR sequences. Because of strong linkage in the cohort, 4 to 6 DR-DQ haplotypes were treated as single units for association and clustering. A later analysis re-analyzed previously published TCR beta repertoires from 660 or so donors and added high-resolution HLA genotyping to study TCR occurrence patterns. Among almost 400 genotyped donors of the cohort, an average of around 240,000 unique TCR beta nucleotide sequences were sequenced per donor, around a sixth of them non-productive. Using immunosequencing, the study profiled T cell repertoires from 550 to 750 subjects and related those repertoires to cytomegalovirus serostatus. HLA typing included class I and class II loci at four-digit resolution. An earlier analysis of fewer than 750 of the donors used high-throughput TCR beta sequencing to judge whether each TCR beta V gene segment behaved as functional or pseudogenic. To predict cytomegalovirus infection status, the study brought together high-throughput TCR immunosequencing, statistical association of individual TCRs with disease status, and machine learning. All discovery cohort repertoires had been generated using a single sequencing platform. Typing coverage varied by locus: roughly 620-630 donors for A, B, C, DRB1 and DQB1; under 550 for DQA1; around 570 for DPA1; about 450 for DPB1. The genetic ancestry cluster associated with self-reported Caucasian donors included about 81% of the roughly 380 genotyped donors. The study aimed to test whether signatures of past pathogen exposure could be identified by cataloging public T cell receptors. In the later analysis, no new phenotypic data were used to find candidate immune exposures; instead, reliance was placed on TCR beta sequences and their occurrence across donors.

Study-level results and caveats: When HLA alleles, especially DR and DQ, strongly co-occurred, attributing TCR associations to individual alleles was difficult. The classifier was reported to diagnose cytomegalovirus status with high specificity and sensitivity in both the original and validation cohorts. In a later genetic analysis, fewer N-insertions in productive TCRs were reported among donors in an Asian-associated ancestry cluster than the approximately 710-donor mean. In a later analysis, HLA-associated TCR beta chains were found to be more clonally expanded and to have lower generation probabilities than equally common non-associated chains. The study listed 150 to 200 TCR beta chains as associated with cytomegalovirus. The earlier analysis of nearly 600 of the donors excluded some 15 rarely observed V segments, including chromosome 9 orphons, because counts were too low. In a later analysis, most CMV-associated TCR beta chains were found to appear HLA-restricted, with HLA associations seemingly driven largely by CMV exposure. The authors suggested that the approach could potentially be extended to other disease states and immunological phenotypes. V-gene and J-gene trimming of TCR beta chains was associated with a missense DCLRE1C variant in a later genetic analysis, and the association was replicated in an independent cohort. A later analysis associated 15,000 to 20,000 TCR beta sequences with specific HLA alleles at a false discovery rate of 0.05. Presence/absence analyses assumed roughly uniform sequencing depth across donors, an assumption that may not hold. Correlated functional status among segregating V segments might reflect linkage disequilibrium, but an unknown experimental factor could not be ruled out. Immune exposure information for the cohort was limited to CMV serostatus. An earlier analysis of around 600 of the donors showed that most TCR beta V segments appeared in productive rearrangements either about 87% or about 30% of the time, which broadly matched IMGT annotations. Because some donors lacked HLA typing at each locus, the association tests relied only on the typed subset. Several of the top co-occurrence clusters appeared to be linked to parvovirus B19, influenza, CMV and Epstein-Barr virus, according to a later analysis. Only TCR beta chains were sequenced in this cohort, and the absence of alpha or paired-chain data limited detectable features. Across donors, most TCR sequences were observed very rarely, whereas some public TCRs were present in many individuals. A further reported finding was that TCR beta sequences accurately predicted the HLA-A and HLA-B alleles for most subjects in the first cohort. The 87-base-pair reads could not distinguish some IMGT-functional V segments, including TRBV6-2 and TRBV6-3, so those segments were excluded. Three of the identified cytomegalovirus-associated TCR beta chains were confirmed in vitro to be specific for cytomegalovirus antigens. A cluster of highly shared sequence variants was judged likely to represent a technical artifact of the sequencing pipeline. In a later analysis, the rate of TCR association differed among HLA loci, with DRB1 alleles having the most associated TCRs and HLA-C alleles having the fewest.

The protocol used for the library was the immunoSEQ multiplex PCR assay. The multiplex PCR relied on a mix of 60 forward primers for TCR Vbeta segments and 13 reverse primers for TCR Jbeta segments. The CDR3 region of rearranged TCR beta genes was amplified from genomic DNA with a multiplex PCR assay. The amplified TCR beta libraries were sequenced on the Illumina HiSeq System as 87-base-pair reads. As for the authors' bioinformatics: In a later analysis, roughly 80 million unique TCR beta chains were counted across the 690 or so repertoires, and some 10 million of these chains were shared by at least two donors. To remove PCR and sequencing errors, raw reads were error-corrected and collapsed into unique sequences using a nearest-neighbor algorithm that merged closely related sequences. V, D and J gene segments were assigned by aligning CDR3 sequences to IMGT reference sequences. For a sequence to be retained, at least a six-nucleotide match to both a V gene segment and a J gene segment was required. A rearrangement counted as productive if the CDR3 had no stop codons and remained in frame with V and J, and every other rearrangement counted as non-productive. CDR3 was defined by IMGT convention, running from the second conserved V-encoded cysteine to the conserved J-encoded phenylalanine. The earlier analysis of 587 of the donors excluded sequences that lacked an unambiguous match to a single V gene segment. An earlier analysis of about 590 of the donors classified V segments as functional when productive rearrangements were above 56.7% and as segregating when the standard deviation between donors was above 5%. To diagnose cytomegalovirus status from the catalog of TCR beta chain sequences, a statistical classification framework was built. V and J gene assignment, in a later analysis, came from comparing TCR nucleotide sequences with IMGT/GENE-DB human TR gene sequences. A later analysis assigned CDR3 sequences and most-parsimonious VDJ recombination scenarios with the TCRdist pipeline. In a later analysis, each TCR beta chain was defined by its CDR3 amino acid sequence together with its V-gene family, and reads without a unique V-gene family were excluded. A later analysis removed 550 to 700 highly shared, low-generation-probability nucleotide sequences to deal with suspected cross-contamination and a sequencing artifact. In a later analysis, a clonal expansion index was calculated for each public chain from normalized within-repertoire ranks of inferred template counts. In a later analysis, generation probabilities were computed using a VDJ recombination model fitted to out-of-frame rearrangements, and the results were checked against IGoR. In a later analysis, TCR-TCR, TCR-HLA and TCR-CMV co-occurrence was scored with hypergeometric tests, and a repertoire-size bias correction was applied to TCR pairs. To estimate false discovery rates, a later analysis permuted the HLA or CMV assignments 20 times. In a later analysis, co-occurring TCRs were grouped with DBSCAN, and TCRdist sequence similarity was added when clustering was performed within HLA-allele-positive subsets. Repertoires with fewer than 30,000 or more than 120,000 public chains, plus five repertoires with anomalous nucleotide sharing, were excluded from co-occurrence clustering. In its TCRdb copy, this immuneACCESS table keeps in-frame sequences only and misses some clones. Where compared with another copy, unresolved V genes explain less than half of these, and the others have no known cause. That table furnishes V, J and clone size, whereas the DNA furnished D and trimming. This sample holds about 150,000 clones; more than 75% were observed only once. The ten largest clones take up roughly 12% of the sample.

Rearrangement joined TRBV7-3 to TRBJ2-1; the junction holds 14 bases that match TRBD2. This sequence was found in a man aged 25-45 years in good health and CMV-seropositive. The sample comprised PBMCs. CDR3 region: CASSPYPGWTSGRSYNEQFF. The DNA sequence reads TGTGCCAGCAGCCCATATCCCGGATGGACTAGCGGGAGGTCCTACAATGAGCAGTTCTTC.